This TCR beta chain was captured by sequencing in a study of blood T cell repertoires in COVID-19. The overall study: Sample material is recorded as cDNA or gDNA derived from T cells, B-cell-depleted T cells, or PBMCs.

Germline-derived CDR1 and CDR2 are KGHSH and LQKENI. V was clipped by 1 base and J by 0 bases, with 6 bases between them. This CDR3 contains 15 residues. This table comes from immunoSEQ multiplex PCR, and its TCRdb copy is limited to in-frame clones, with some not included. The sample has 350,000 to 450,000 clones; more than 75% are singletons. The chain carries TRBV18 and TRBJ2-2; D remains ambiguous. This TCR was sampled from a woman in her sixties with COVID-19, enrolled during active disease. The sample comprised peripheral blood. CDR3 loop: CASSPLKTNTGELFF. The CDR3 region has the DNA TGTGCCAGCTCACCACTAAAAACGAACACCGGGGAGCTGTTTTTT.